These 15 T cell receptor beta chains were sequenced from one sample in a study of shared clonotypes between healthy human individuals. CD8 cells classed as naive were CD45RO-negative and positively selected for CCR7, excluding terminally differentiated effector memory CD45RA+ cells. TCRdb's copy holds only in-frame clones and misses some; the assay was immunoSEQ multiplex PCR. This sample has about 820,000 clones, with almost 95% found just once. Sequencing was performed on naive CD8+ T cells sorted from blood. Receptor source: a young man in good health.

This rearrangement joins TRBV18 to TRBJ2-7; tentatively, D is TRBD2 (5 bases). Germline V CDR1 and CDR2: KGHSH, LQKENI. V lost 3 bases and J lost 0, with 9 bases in between. The CDR3 is 14 residues long. CDR3 sequence: CASSPAGSSYEQYF. Written as DNA, the CDR3 is TGTGCCAGCTCACCGGCGGGTAGCTCCTACGAGCAGTACTTC. Using reference TRBV18 and TRBJ2-7 for the parts outside the CDR3, the full variable domain is NAGVMQNPRHLVRRRGQEARLRCSPMKGHSHVYWYRQLPEEGLKFMVYLQKENIIDESGMPKERFSAEFPKEGPSILRIQQVVRGDSAAYFCASSPAGSSYEQYFGPGTRLTVT.

V usage is TRBV7-6 and J usage is TRBJ2-1; no firm D call. CDR3 size: 15 residues. V was trimmed by 6 bases and J by 0 bases, leaving 12 bases between them. Germline CDR1 SGHVS, CDR2 FNYEAQ. The CDR3 protein is CASSGYKSSYNEQFF. Written as DNA, the CDR3 is TGTGCCAGCAGTGGGTACAAGAGCTCCTACAATGAGCAGTTCTTC. The full variable domain, its missing parts supplied by reference TRBV7-6 and TRBJ2-1, is GAGVSQSPRYKVTKRGQDVALRCDPISGHVSLYWYRQALGQGPEFLTYFNYEAQQDKSGLPNDRFSAERPEGSISTLTIQRTEQRDSAMYRCASSGYKSSYNEQFFGPGTRLTVL.

The chain employs TRBV29-1 and TRBJ1-1; weak D call: TRBD1 (5 bases). V lost 4 bases and J 1 base, leaving 10 bases between the germline ends. Looked up from germline, CDR1 is SQVTM and CDR2 is ANQGSEA. The CDR3 is 13 residues long. The CDR3 sequence: CSVVGGSNTEAFF. CDR3 sequence (DNA): TGCAGCGTTGTGGGGGGGTCGAACACTGAAGCTTTCTTT.

This sequence joins TRBV7-2 and TRBJ2-3; D remains unclear. CDR1 is SGHTA, CDR2 FQGNSA, per germline. This CDR3 is built from 14 residues. Trimming removed 4 bases from V and 6 bases from J, with 14 bases in between. The CDR3 sequence is CASSSILGSDTQYF. The CDR3 bases are TGTGCCAGCAGCTCCATACTGGGATCGGATACGCAGTATTTT.

This clone was observed once. The rearrangement joins TRBV7-9 to TRBJ1-5, with D unclear. This CDR3 has 12 amino acids. Deletions cut 3 bases from V and 7 bases from J, with 7 bases between. The germline gives CDR1 SEHNR, CDR2 FQNEAQ (reference sequence). CDR3 amino acids: CASSFEQQPQHF. The CDR3 DNA sequence: TGTGCCAGCAGCTTTGAACAGCAGCCCCAGCATTTT. Full variable domain (outside the CDR3, taken from reference TRBV7-9 and TRBJ1-5): DTGVSQNPRHKITKRGQNVTFRCDPISEHNRLYWYRQTLGQGPEFLTYFQNEAQLEKSRLLSDRFSAERPKGSFSTLEIQRTEQGDSAMYLCASSFEQQPQHFGDGTRLSIL.

This sequence joins TRBV5-4 and TRBJ2-5; D could derive from TRBD1 or TRBD2 (7 bases each). V lost 4 bases to trimming and J lost 4 bases, with 20 bases between them. Per the germline V gene, CDR1 is SGHNT and CDR2 is YYREEE (reference sequence). The CDR3 has 16 residues. DNA of the CDR3: TGTGCCAGCAGCGGGCCAGGGGGAGGGACCCTAGAGACCCAGTACTTC. Its protein product is CASSGPGGGTLETQYF.

The genes are TRBV11-2 and TRBJ1-4; weak D call: TRBD1 (5 bases). The germline V gene encodes CDR1 SGHAT and CDR2 FQNNGV. The V gene lost 5 bases and the J gene lost 0 bases, with 13 bases spanning the gap. CDR3 length: 16 residues. The CDR3 is CASSPRWGTTNEKLFF. CDR3 sequence (DNA): TGTGCCAGCAGCCCAAGATGGGGGACAACTAATGAAAAACTGTTTTTT.

The chain carries TRBV15 and TRBJ1-4, with 7 bases aligning to TRBD1. J lost 0 bases, V lost 5 bases, and 9 bases had no gene match. This CDR3 spans 17 amino acids. Germline V gene sequence: CDR1 LNHNV, CDR2 YYDKDF (reference sequence). CDR3 sequence (DNA): TGTGCCACCAGCGAGGACAGGATCCTTGCAACTAATGAAAAACTGTTTTTT. This codes for CATSEDRILATNEKLFF.

CDR3 residues: CASSSRDRRTDTQYF. The CDR3 DNA reads as TGTGCCAGCAGTTCCCGGGACAGACGCACAGATACGCAGTATTTT. The chain joins TRBV27 to TRBJ2-3; 7 bases line up with TRBD1. CDR3 length: 15 residues. Trimming cost V 4 bases and J 1 base; bases outside gene matches: 5. Germline V gene data show CDR1 as MNHEY and CDR2 as SMNVEV (reference sequence).

The chain joins TRBV7-9 to TRBJ2-7; a weak D match, TRBD1 (5 bases). V was cut by 5 bases and J by 2 bases, with 13 bases left in between. Germline V CDR1 and CDR2: SEHNR, FQNEAQ (reference sequence). The CDR3 length is 14 residues. The CDR3 coding sequence is TGTGCCAGCAGCCCTTGGACACAAACCTACGAGCAGTACTTC. Translation gives CASSPWTQTYEQYF. The complete variable domain, with remaining parts taken from reference TRBV7-9 and TRBJ2-7, reads DTGVSQNPRHKITKRGQNVTFRCDPISEHNRLYWYRQTLGQGPEFLTYFQNEAQLEKSRLLSDRFSAERPKGSFSTLEIQRTEQGDSAMYLCASSPWTQTYEQYFGPGTRLTVT.

The chain carries TRBV5-1 and TRBJ1-2, with 7 positions matching TRBD1. Germline V gene data show CDR1 as SGHRS and CDR2 as YFSETQ. This CDR3 comprises 13 residues. The trim removed 4 bases at V and 3 bases at J, leaving 3 bases unmatched. The chain's CDR3 is CASSHGTDYGYTF. For the CDR3, the DNA is TGCGCCAGCAGCCATGGGACAGACTATGGCTACACCTTC.

Details on this clone: The identical CDR3 is also encoded by other nucleotide sequences in the sample. This chain joins TRBV11-2 and TRBJ2-7; either TRBD1 or TRBD2 may fit D (6 bases each). Trimming cost V 5 bases and J 6 bases, with 8 bases left between them. CDR3 length equals 11 residues. Looked up from germline, CDR1 is SGHAT and CDR2 is FQNNGV. CDR3 sequence: CASSEGGEQYF. CDR3 coding DNA: TGTGCCAGCAGCGAGGGGGGCGAGCAGTACTTC.

V usage is TRBV4-3 and J usage is TRBJ1-2; 8 bases are a match to TRBD1. V lost 0 bases to trimming and J lost 5 bases; unmatched junction nucleotides: 11. Germline assignment: CDR1 LGHNA and CDR2 YSLEER. The CDR3 consists of 17 residues. CDR3 DNA sequence: TGCGCCAGCAGCCAAGATCGGGGTGACAGGGGCTTATATGGCTACACCTTC. Translated, it gives CASSQDRGDRGLYGYTF.

The genes are TRBV15 and TRBJ1-5; no clear D. The CDR3 has 14 amino acids. V lost 1 base and J lost 1, with 5 bases in between. Germline V CDR1 and CDR2: LNHNV, YYDKDF (reference sequence). CDR3 protein: CATSRVGSNQPQHF. The CDR3 nucleotides are TGTGCCACCAGCAGAGTTGGGAGCAATCAGCCCCAGCATTTT.

The rearrangement uses TRBV2 and TRBJ2-5; TRBD2 aligns across 7 bases. Germline lookup yields CDR1 SNHLY and CDR2 FYNNEI. After removal of 7 bases from V and 5 bases from J, the junction contained 4 bases not matched to a gene. The CDR3 length is 12 residues. For the CDR3, the DNA is TGTGCCAGCAACCGGGGGGAGGAGACCCAGTACTTC. It is translated as CASNRGEETQYF.